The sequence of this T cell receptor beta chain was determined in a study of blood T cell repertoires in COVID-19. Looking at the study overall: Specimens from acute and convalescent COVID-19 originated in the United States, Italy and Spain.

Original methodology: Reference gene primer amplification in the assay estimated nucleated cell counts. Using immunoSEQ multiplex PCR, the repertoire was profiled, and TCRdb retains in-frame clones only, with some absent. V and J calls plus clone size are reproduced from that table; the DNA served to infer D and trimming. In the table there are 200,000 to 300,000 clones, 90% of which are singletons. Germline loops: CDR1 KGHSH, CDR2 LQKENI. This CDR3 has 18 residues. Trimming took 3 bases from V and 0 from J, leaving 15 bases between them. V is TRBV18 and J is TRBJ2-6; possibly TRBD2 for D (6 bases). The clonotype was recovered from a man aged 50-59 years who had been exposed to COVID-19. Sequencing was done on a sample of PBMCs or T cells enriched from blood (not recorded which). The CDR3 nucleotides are TGTGCCAGCTCACCGCGGGAACAGACTAACTCTGGGGCCAACGTCCTGACTTTC. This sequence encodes CASSPREQTNSGANVLTF.